Included here is one T cell receptor (beta chain) sequence, with context. Its target is not known. Germline V gene data show CDR1 as MNHNS and CDR2 as SASEGT. This CDR3 contains 14 residues. The trim removed 4 bases at V and 6 bases at J, leaving 6 bases unmatched. The PCR contained 60 Vbeta and 13 Jbeta primers. TCRdb's copy holds only in-frame clones and misses some; the assay was immunoSEQ multiplex PCR. The table has about 160,000 clones, roughly four fifths seen once. The sample comes from a study of cytomegalovirus exposure and HLA in healthy donors. Findings of the study overall: Per a later analysis, HLA-associated TCR beta chains showed more clonal expansion than other, equally common TCR beta chains. A later analysis found TCR association rates differed by HLA locus, highest for DRB1 and lowest for HLA-C.

This clonotype originated in a woman aged 45-59 years in good health and CMV-seropositive. The chain links TRBV6-1 to TRBJ2-3, with 8 nucleotides matching TRBD2. Material: PBMCs. The CDR3 sequence: CASSGARLADTQYF. The CDR3 DNA follows: TGTGCCAGCAGTGGGGCGAGACTAGCGGATACGCAGTATTTT.